This passage covers 2 T cell receptor beta chains from one sample sequenced in a study of blood T cell repertoires in COVID-19. The assay was immunoSEQ multiplex PCR, and TCRdb's table has in-frame clones only and misses some. The sample lists 250,000 to 350,000 clones, about 90% occurring once. Sequenced sample: PBMCs or T cells enriched from blood (not recorded which). The receptors shown here come from a woman younger than 30 with acute COVID-19.

This chain connects TRBV7-3 to TRBJ1-1; D might be TRBD1 (6 bases). The CDR3 loop spans 13 amino acids. Per the germline V gene, CDR1 is SGHTA and CDR2 is FQGTGA. V was pared by 5 bases and J by 2 bases, with 9 bases between. The CDR3 sequence is CASSTQGNTEAFF. DNA of the CDR3: TGTGCCAGCAGCACACAGGGAAACACTGAAGCTTTCTTT.

This chain uses TRBV4-1 with TRBJ1-6; 9 positions match TRBD1. The CDR3 contains 16 residues. The V gene's germline CDR1 is MGHRA and CDR2 YSYEKL. Unmatched junction bases numbered 9, after V lost 5 bases and J lost 7 bases. Here the CDR3 reads CASSATGGASNSPLHF. DNA of the CDR3: TGCGCCAGCAGCGCTACAGGGGGCGCGTCCAATTCACCCCTCCACTTT.